A selection of T cell receptor beta chains follows, all from one sample in a study of molecular identifiers for immune sequencing clone quantification. From the PCR reads, TCRdb called clonotypes with MiXCR, one entry per CDR3 protein. The top ten clones hold about 0.71% of a sample with roughly 300,000 distinct CDR3 sequences, 24% of them seen once. Sequencing used naive CD8+ T cells from blood, with Jurkat cell RNA spiked in. The receptors here all came from a human donor in good health. Some libraries in this study had Jurkat cell RNA spiked in. The CDR3 runs from the conserved cysteine through the conserved F or W. The D gene is left open where the match is weak.

-,TRBV9,CASSVNSGYEQYF
TRBD1,TRBV15,CATSTRQGENTEAFF
TRBD1,TRBV29-1,CSAQEQGLVTQYF
-,TRBV24-1,CATSDRGATNTGELFF
TRBD1,TRBV3-1,CASSPRTGGGYTF
TRBD1,TRBV30,CASQGQEIEAFF
-,TRBV11-2,CASSLGETGPLSYEQYF
-,TRBV7-9,CASSIADSEQYF
-,TRBV9,CASRGLGTGELFF
TRBD2,TRBV5-5,CASSFPGLAATDTQYF
-,TRBV15,CATSSSPGRTTDTQYF
TRBD2,TRBV20-1,CSATSARAGSADTQYF
-,TRBV7-9,CASSPPLAEQFF
-,TRBV7-9,CASSFTPGFNTGELFF
TRBD2,TRBV27,CASSLAAGAYEQYF